This is a list of T cell receptor beta chains from one sample in a study of PD-1 blockade in classical Hodgkin lymphoma. Produced via immunoSEQ multiplex PCR; TCRdb's table is partial and in-frame only. The sample yields around 4,200 clones, approximately 68% seen once. The sequences come from CD8+ T cells from blood, collected before the fourth cycle of nivolumab. These receptors were collected from a human donor with classical Hodgkin lymphoma. CDR3s include the opening cysteine and the closing phenylalanine or tryptophan. A D gene is named only where the DNA matches it firmly. Size values are once, few and many counts, or a class for expanded clones, and some rows have none.

TRBV18,12,TRBJ2-1,-,-,CASSLGFNEQFF,TGTGCCAGCTCTCTAGGGTTCAATGAGCAGTTCTTC
TRBV2,12,TRBJ1-1,large,-,CASSDWDTEAFF,TGTGCCAGCAGTGATTGGGACACTGAAGCTTTCTTT
TRBV7-9,15,TRBJ2-2,-,TRBD2,CASSWSGGYTGELFF,TGTGCCAGCAGTTGGAGCGGGGGGTACACCGGGGAGCTGTTTTTT
TRBV5-1,13,TRBJ1-2,-,-,CASSHRTGNGYTF,TGCGCCAGCAGCCACCGCACAGGGAATGGCTACACCTTC
TRBV10-1,16,TRBJ1-6,large,-,CASAKTRGRLNSPLHF,TGCGCCAGCGCCAAAACCCGGGGACGGCTTAATTCACCCCTCCACTTT
TRBV4-3,16,TRBJ1-5,-,TRBD1,CASSQDTGDRGIPQHF,TGCGCCAGCAGCCAAGATACGGGGGACAGGGGGATTCCCCAGCATTTT
TRBV6-5,16,TRBJ1-1,large,TRBD1,CASSSGTVPSNTEAFF,TGTGCCAGCAGTTCCGGGACAGTGCCATCGAACACTGAAGCTTTCTTT
TRBV7-6,16,TRBJ2-2,once,-,CASSNQGGLDTGELFF,TGTGCCAGCAGCAACCAAGGGGGTTTGGACACCGGGGAGCTGTTTTTT
TRBV5-6,13,TRBJ1-2,-,-,CASSLGRVYGYTF,TGTGCCAGCAGCTTAGGGAGGGTCTATGGCTACACCTTC
TRBV7-9,13,TRBJ1-1,few,-,CASSLNRVTEAFF,TGTGCCAGCAGCTTGAATAGGGTGACTGAAGCTTTCTTT
TRBV6-5,14,TRBJ2-7,-,-,CASSYGDGIYEQYF,TGTGCCAGCAGTTACGGAGATGGCATCTACGAGCAGTACTTC
TRBV15,15,TRBJ2-7,-,-,CATSRVGEGAYEQYF,TGTGCCACCAGCAGAGTAGGGGAGGGGGCCTACGAGCAGTACTTC
TRBV5-1,19,TRBJ2-3,-,TRBD1,CASSPTPDRAFSYTDTQYF,TGCGCCAGCAGCCCAACCCCCGACAGGGCCTTTTCTTACACAGATACGCAGTATTTT
TRBV7-9,12,TRBJ2-7,-,-,CASSLGSWEQYF,TGTGCCAGCAGCTTAGGTAGCTGGGAGCAGTACTTC
TRBV5-1,15,TRBJ2-1,few,-,CASSLGGGASNEQFF,TGCGCCAGCAGTTTAGGAGGGGGGGCTTCCAATGAGCAGTTCTTC
TRBV4-3,18,TRBJ2-7,-,TRBD2,CASSQELASGDFAYEQYF,TGCGCCAGCAGCCAAGAGCTGGCTAGCGGCGACTTCGCCTACGAGCAGTACTTC
TRBV5-5,14,TRBJ1-1,-,-,CASSQSGHNTEAFF,TGTGCCAGCAGCCAATCGGGACACAACACTGAAGCTTTCTTT
TRBV10-3,16,TRBJ1-1,-,-,CAISEGPGEGNTEAFF,TGTGCCATCAGTGAGGGACCCGGGGAAGGGAACACTGAAGCTTTCTTT
TRBV9,14,TRBJ1-2,-,-,CASSPHGTDYGYTF,TGTGCCAGCAGCCCCCACGGTACAGACTATGGCTACACCTTC
TRBV19,14,TRBJ2-5,-,-,CASSNTGWRETQYF,TGTGCCAGTAGTAATACAGGCTGGAGAGAGACCCAGTACTTC
TRBV6-5,12,TRBJ2-1,-,TRBD2,CASSGGAYEQFF,TGTGCCAGCAGCGGGGGGGCCTATGAGCAGTTCTTC
TRBV7-9,13,TRBJ2-7,few,-,CASSPPESGEQYF,TGTGCCAGCAGCCCGCCTGAATCCGGCGAGCAGTACTTC
TRBV4-2,16,TRBJ2-1,-,TRBD2,CASSQEEAGTYNEQFF,TGTGCCAGCAGCCAAGAGGAAGCGGGGACCTACAATGAGCAGTTCTTC
TRBV13,16,TRBJ2-7,once,TRBD1,CASSADGTGATYEQYF,TGTGCCAGCAGCGCAGATGGGACAGGGGCCACCTACGAGCAGTACTTC
TRBV10-3,17,TRBJ2-1,once,-,CATRDRIVAGGHNEQFF,TGTGCCACCAGGGACAGGATTGTTGCGGGGGGGCATAATGAGCAGTTCTTC
TRBV6-5,13,TRBJ1-1,-,-,CASSYGGSAEAFF,TGTGCCAGCAGTTACGGCGGCAGCGCTGAAGCTTTCTTT
TRBV27,17,TRBJ1-6,few,-,CASSLRDILGYNSPLHF,TGTGCCAGCAGTCTCCGGGACATCCTCGGCTATAATTCACCCCTCCACTTT
TRBV4-3,15,TRBJ2-2,once,-,CASSQEEGGSGELFF,TGCGCCAGCAGCCAAGAAGAGGGGGGGTCCGGGGAGCTGTTTTTT
TRBV11-2,14,TRBJ2-7,-,-,CASSLGSTGFEQYF,TGTGCCAGCAGCTTAGGGTCCACAGGGTTCGAGCAGTACTTC
TRBV2,14,TRBJ1-1,-,-,CASREGTLGTEAFF,TGTGCCAGCAGAGAAGGGACATTGGGTACTGAAGCTTTCTTT
TRBV11-2,16,TRBJ2-3,-,-,CASSYRRDLSTDTQYF,TGTGCCAGCAGCTATAGGCGGGATTTGAGCACAGATACGCAGTATTTT
TRBV4-2,16,TRBJ2-1,-,TRBD2,CASSQEIGGGYNEQFF,TGTGCCAGCAGCCAAGAGATCGGCGGGGGCTACAATGAGCAGTTCTTC
TRBV4-1,15,TRBJ1-2,-,-,CASSQEKASGGGYTF,TGCGCCAGCAGCCAAGAGAAGGCTTCTGGGGGGGGCTACACCTTC
TRBV11-3,13,TRBJ2-7,-,-,CASSHTEGREQYF,TGTGCCAGCAGCCACACTGAGGGGCGCGAGCAGTACTTC
TRBV13,15,TRBJ1-4,-,-,CASSLGGGRDEKLFF,TGTGCCAGCAGCTTAGGCGGGGGGCGTGATGAAAAACTGTTTTTT
TRBV5-3,14,TRBJ1-5,-,-,CARSFTPSNQPQHF,TGTGCCAGAAGCTTTACTCCTAGCAATCAGCCCCAGCATTTT
TRBV4-1,15,TRBJ2-7,-,-,CASSQERGARYEQYF,TGCGCCAGCAGCCAAGAGAGGGGGGCTAGGTACGAGCAGTACTTC
TRBV4-1,15,TRBJ2-7,-,TRBD1,CASSHRTGGWDEQYF,TGCGCCAGCAGCCACCGGACAGGGGGCTGGGACGAGCAGTACTTC
TRBV7-9,14,TRBJ1-5,-,TRBD1,CASSDTGGNQPQHF,TGTGCCAGCAGCGACACAGGGGGCAATCAGCCCCAGCATTTT
TRBV6-1,15,TRBJ2-1,few,-,CASSDRAGSYNEQFF,TGTGCCAGCAGTGACCGGGCAGGCTCCTACAATGAGCAGTTCTTC
TRBV11-3,16,TRBJ2-1,-,-,CASSLVTGKSYNEQFF,TGTGCCAGCAGCTTAGTAACAGGGAAATCCTACAATGAGCAGTTCTTC
TRBV5-5,16,TRBJ2-4,-,-,CASSLGQGLAKNIQYF,TGTGCCAGCAGCTTGGGGCAGGGGCTAGCCAAAAACATTCAGTACTTC
TRBV7-9,15,TRBJ1-4,-,-,CASSTRQSLNEKLFF,TGTGCCAGCAGCACCCGACAGTCCCTTAATGAAAAACTGTTTTTT
TRBV6-5,14,TRBJ2-2,-,-,CASSPGGRTGELFF,TGTGCCAGCAGCCCCGGGGGGCGCACCGGGGAGCTGTTTTTT
TRBV27,15,TRBJ1-2,-,-,CASSPLRARLYGYTF,TGTGCCAGCAGTCCCCTCAGGGCCCGTCTCTATGGCTACACCTTC
TRBV7-9,10,TRBJ2-5,-,-,CASGKETQYF,TGTGCCAGCGGTAAAGAGACCCAGTACTTC
TRBV5-1,15,TRBJ1-1,-,TRBD1,CASSRRTGGNTEAFF,TGCGCCAGCAGCAGACGGACAGGGGGAAACACTGAAGCTTTCTTT
TRBV5-1,16,TRBJ2-1,-,TRBD1,CASSYRTGLEVDEQFF,TGCGCCAGCAGCTACCGGACAGGGCTAGAAGTCGATGAGCAGTTCTTC
TRBV5-1,16,TRBJ2-5,few,-,CASSFDAGGVRETQYF,TGCGCCAGCAGCTTCGACGCTGGCGGGGTCCGAGAGACCCAGTACTTC
TRBV6-1,15,TRBJ1-2,few,TRBD1,CASSEWYRGSRGYTF,TGTGCCAGCAGTGAATGGTACAGGGGGTCGCGTGGCTACACCTTC
TRBV4-3,15,TRBJ1-1,-,-,CASSQDWSGKTEAFF,TGCGCCAGCAGCCAAGATTGGTCAGGGAAAACTGAAGCTTTCTTT
TRBV4-1,15,TRBJ2-3,-,TRBD1,CASSPRDRGTDTQYF,TGCGCCAGCAGCCCCCGGGACAGGGGTACAGATACGCAGTATTTT
TRBV2,15,TRBJ2-1,-,-,CASRQPEGGYNEQFF,TGTGCCAGCAGGCAGCCCGAAGGCGGATACAATGAGCAGTTCTTC